Each of the 27 T cell receptor beta chains below was sequenced from the same sample in a study of shared clonotypes between healthy human individuals. Measured with immunoSEQ multiplex PCR; TCRdb has only the in-frame clones, and not every one. The sample has roughly 2.2 million clones; approximately 93% are singletons. The sequenced sample was naive CD4+ T cells from PBMCs. The subset is: CD45RA+ positively selected. The receptors come from a man aged 18 to 30 in good health. Some clones in this sample may be carry-over from other donors' samples.

The chain has TRBV7-3 and TRBJ2-5; D might be TRBD2 (6 bases). Germline V gene lookup returns CDR1 SGHTA and CDR2 FQGTGA. V was trimmed by 2 bases and J by 4 bases, leaving 11 bases between them. CDR3 length: 14 residues. The CDR3 here is CASSLFGGGETQYF. CDR3 nucleotide sequence: TGTGCCAGCAGCTTATTTGGGGGAGGAGAGACCCAGTACTTC.

The gene calls are TRBV5-1 and TRBJ1-4, with D uncertain. CDR3 length equals 13 residues. V was pared by 6 bases and J by 0 bases, with 6 bases between. Germline assignment: CDR1 SGHRS and CDR2 YFSETQ. CDR3 nucleotide sequence: TGCGCCAGCAAGCCAGCAACTAATGAAAAACTGTTTTTT. This encodes CASKPATNEKLFF.

The gene calls are TRBV28 and TRBJ1-2; 8 nucleotides line up with TRBD1. The CDR3 runs to 15 residues. Germline CDR1 is MDHEN and CDR2 is SYDVKM. The J segment lost 3 bases and the V segment lost 7 bases, leaving 10 bases of the junction unmatched. The DNA of the CDR3 is TGTGCCAGCACCCCAGGGGGCAGTCTTTACTATGGCTACACCTTC. Translating gives CASTPGGSLYYGYTF.

This chain uses TRBV27 with TRBJ2-5; D tentatively fits TRBD1 or TRBD2 (5 bases each). Germline V gene sequence: CDR1 MNHEY, CDR2 SMNVEV (reference sequence). Trimming took off 2 bases at V and 5 bases at J, with 21 bases between the two ends. The CDR3 totals 17 residues. Written as DNA, the CDR3 is TGTGCCAGCAGTTTAGCTATGGGGCGGGCCTTACCCGAGACCCAGTACTTC. Its translation: CASSLAMGRALPETQYF.

This clone was counted a single time. The sample holds other DNA sequences that translate to the same CDR3. The J gene is TRBJ2-5, the V gene TRBV6-6; no clear D. This CDR3 has 12 amino acids. V gave up 3 bases and J gave up 5 bases, with 7 bases separating them. Germline values: CDR1 MNHNY, CDR2 SVGAGI (reference sequence). The CDR3 loop is CASSYSGETQYF. DNA for the CDR3: TGTGCCAGCAGTTATTCTGGGGAGACCCAGTACTTC.

CDR3 region: CASSQELGLSPGANVLTF. In DNA, the CDR3 is TGTGCCAGCAGCCAAGAACTCGGACTCTCCCCTGGGGCCAACGTCCTGACTTTC. J is TRBJ2-6 and V is TRBV4-2, with D possibly TRBD2 on 5 matching bases. Looked up from germline, CDR1 is LGHNA and CDR2 is YNFKEQ. CDR3 length: 18 amino acids. The V and J ends lost 0 bases and 2 bases respectively, with 14 bases between them.

The V gene is TRBV29-1, the J gene TRBJ2-5; D not certain. The length of the CDR3 is 12 residues. Trimming removed 4 bases at V and 3 bases at J, with 9 bases between. Germline CDR1 is SQVTM and CDR2 is ANQGSEA. CDR3 protein: CSVGWTEETQYF. CDR3 nucleotide sequence: TGCAGCGTTGGGTGGACCGAAGAGACCCAGTACTTC.

The chain couples TRBV19 to TRBJ2-1; D not certain. This CDR3 spans 11 amino acids. Per the germline V gene, CDR1 is LNHDA and CDR2 is SQIVND (reference sequence). Trimming removed 11 bases from V and 9 bases from J, with 14 bases in between. The CDR3 spells CAGNLSGEQFF. CDR3 DNA: TGTGCCGGAAACTTATCGGGTGAGCAGTTCTTC.

This chain joins TRBV11-2 and TRBJ1-2; tentative D call: TRBD1 (6 bases). Per the germline V gene, CDR1 is SGHAT and CDR2 is FQNNGV. V shed 6 bases and J shed 4 bases, with 15 bases lying between them. The CDR3 sequence is 14 residues long. The DNA of the CDR3 is TGTGCCAGCAGGATAACAGGGATTTCCTATGGCTACACCTTC. Translating gives CASRITGISYGYTF.

The rearrangement links TRBV5-8 to TRBJ2-7; D is perhaps TRBD2 (6 bases). This CDR3 region has 13 residues. Germline CDR1 reads SGHTS; CDR2 reads YDEGEE. V was pared by 4 bases and J by 6 bases, with 14 bases between. CDR3 DNA sequence: TGTGCCAGCAGCGCGGGACTCTCGCTCGAGCAGTACTTC. It translates to CASSAGLSLEQYF.

The chain has TRBV15 and TRBJ2-1; D gene unclear. Trimming removed 6 bases at V and 8 bases at J, with 20 bases between. In germline, CDR1 is LNHNV, CDR2 YYDKDF (reference sequence). The CDR3 has 15 amino acids. CDR3 amino acids: CATSGYATGMYEQFF. The CDR3 DNA is TGTGCCACCAGTGGCTATGCTACCGGTATGTATGAGCAGTTCTTC.

J is TRBJ2-5 and V is TRBV6-1, with 8 positions matching TRBD1. J was trimmed by 2 bases and V by 10 bases; bases with no gene match: 12. The CDR3 length is 15 residues. The germline V gene has CDR1 MNHNS and CDR2 SASEGT. As DNA, the CDR3 is TGTGCCACAGGGGCCCGAAGGACAGGGCAAGAGACCCAGTACTTC. Translated, it gives CATGARRTGQETQYF.

This clone has a single count. This chain joins TRBV6-8 and TRBJ2-5; unclear D gene. V lost 2 bases, J lost 0 bases, and 7 bases lay in between. Per germline, CDR1 MNHGY and CDR2 SAAAGT. The CDR3 covers 14 residues. CDR3 protein: CASSYVPNQETQYF. CDR3 sequence (DNA): TGTGCCAGCAGTTACGTCCCAAACCAAGAGACCCAGTACTTC.

The V gene is TRBV28, the J gene TRBJ2-1; 9 nucleotides match TRBD2. The CDR3 length is 19 residues. CDR1 and CDR2 (germline): MDHEN, SYDVKM. V lost 6 bases, J lost 1 base, and 16 bases stayed unmatched. The CDR3 loop reads CASRPDGYSGRASYNEQFF. CDR3 nucleotide sequence: TGTGCCAGCAGGCCCGATGGCTATAGCGGGAGAGCATCCTACAATGAGCAGTTCTTC.

The V gene is TRBV5-4, the J gene TRBJ2-7, with D possibly TRBD2 on 6 matching bases. With 3 bases removed from V and 0 bases from J, the gap between germline ends came to 13 bases. Germline CDR1 and CDR2: SGHNT and YYREEE (reference sequence). The CDR3 runs to 15 residues. CDR3 coding DNA: TGTGCCAGCAGCTCCCCGGGGACTCTCTCCTACGAGCAGTACTTC. This sequence encodes CASSSPGTLSYEQYF.

This rearrangement joins TRBV5-1 to TRBJ2-3, with 9 bases lining up with TRBD2. Germline CDR1 SGHRS, CDR2 YFSETQ. The CDR3 has 17 residues. The trim removed 6 bases at V and 4 bases at J, leaving 15 bases unmatched. The CDR3 DNA is TGCGCCAGCACTCAAGGGAGGGCGGGACTAGCACCAGATACGCAGTATTTT. Translation gives CASTQGRAGLAPDTQYF.

J is TRBJ2-7 and V is TRBV6-5; D uncertain. Trimming stripped 0 bases from V and 3 bases from J, with 12 bases between. This CDR3 spans 15 amino acids. The germline gives CDR1 MNHEY, CDR2 SVGAGI. The CDR3 DNA follows: TGTGCCAGCAGTTACTCGCTAGGCCCGATCTACGAGCAGTACTTC. Protein sequence: CASSYSLGPIYEQYF.

The CDR3 sequence: CASSRTRIGTDTQYF. DNA of the CDR3: TGTGCCAGTAGTAGGACTAGGATCGGGACAGATACGCAGTATTTT. The rearrangement links TRBV19 to TRBJ2-3; 7 nucleotides agree with TRBD2. Losses at the gene ends were 4 bases for V and 3 bases for J; bases not matched to a gene: 7. Per germline, CDR1 LNHDA and CDR2 SQIVND (reference sequence). The CDR3 is 15 amino acids.

The chain uses TRBV14 and TRBJ2-1, with D tentatively TRBD2 (7 bases). Deletions cut 0 bases from V and 4 bases from J, with 19 bases between. The CDR3 loop spans 18 amino acids. Germline V gives CDR1 SGHDN, CDR2 FVKESK. For the CDR3, the DNA is TGTGCCAGCAGCCAAGATCGGGGGGCTTCCCATACGTACAATGAGCAGTTCTTC. Its protein is CASSQDRGASHTYNEQFF.

The chain couples TRBV5-4 to TRBJ1-2; 8 nucleotides align to TRBD1. The CDR3 length is 17 residues. V lost 0 bases and J lost 4; bases outside the gene matches: 11. From germline, CDR1 is SGHNT and CDR2 YYREEE (reference sequence). The CDR3 here is CASSLGSRGRIVYGYTF. The CDR3 DNA reads as TGTGCCAGCAGCTTGGGGTCCAGGGGGCGTATTGTCTATGGCTACACCTTC.

Here the CDR3 reads CATSRDRGTGGSPLHF. The CDR3 DNA is TGTGCCACCAGCAGAGATCGCGGGACAGGGGGATCACCCCTCCACTTT. The chain recombines TRBV15 with TRBJ1-6, with 11 bases fitting TRBD1. CDR1 is LNHNV and CDR2 is YYDKDF in the germline V gene (reference sequence). V lost 0 bases and J lost 10; bases outside the gene matches: 5. This CDR3 region has 16 residues.

The chain is built from TRBV5-5 and TRBJ2-7; D perhaps matches TRBD1 (6 bases). Germline CDR1 and CDR2: SGHKS and YYEKEE (reference sequence). This CDR3 spans 15 amino acids. V was pared by 3 bases and J by 2 bases, with 15 bases between. The CDR3 loop is CASSSLGQKAYEQYF. CDR3 coding DNA: TGTGCCAGCAGCTCGCTCGGACAGAAAGCCTACGAGCAGTACTTC.

The V and J genes are TRBV28 and TRBJ2-5; 7 positions match TRBD2. V shed 7 bases and J 11 bases; nucleotides not matched to a gene: 10. Germline V gene lookup returns CDR1 MDHEN and CDR2 SYDVKM. This CDR3 comprises 12 residues. For the CDR3, the DNA is TGTGCCAGCAAGGGGACTATACGGAAGCAGTACTTC. This sequence encodes CASKGTIRKQYF.

This sequence joins TRBV29-1 and TRBJ2-1; 8 positions match TRBD2. Trimming removed 7 bases from V and 4 bases from J; junction bases left unmatched: 3. This CDR3 comprises 12 residues. Germline CDR1 is SQVTM and CDR2 is ANQGSEA. The CDR3 DNA sequence: TGCAGCGCAACTAGCGGTTACAATGAGCAGTTCTTC. Its protein is CSATSGYNEQFF.

This chain joins TRBV7-3 and TRBJ2-7; D remains unclear. CDR1 is SGHTA, CDR2 FQGTGA, per germline. V gave up 1 base and J gave up 4 bases, with 14 bases separating them. The CDR3 has 15 amino acids. The CDR3 DNA sequence: TGTGCCAGCAGCTTAAGCAGTTCCGCGGTATACGAGCAGTACTTC. This translates into CASSLSSSAVYEQYF.

In the case of this clone: At the DNA level, this CDR3 is encoded by other sequences in the same sample as well. The chain carries TRBV9 and TRBJ2-3, with TRBD1 matching 9 bases. The CDR3 runs 15 residues. From germline, CDR1 is SGDLS and CDR2 YYNGEE. The V gene end was trimmed by 3 bases and the J gene end by 1 base; junction bases not matched to a gene: 3. The CDR3 region is CASSGTGGGTDTQYF. CDR3 bases: TGTGCCAGCAGCGGAACAGGGGGCGGCACAGATACGCAGTATTTT.

The chain carries TRBV27 and TRBJ1-1; D gene uncertain. The CDR3 spans 13 residues. With 8 bases removed from V and 7 bases from J, the gap between germline ends came to 17 bases. Germline V gives CDR1 MNHEY, CDR2 SMNVEV (reference sequence). CDR3 nucleotides: TGTGCCAGCTGGCCTAGGACCCTGAATGAAGCTTTCTTT. Amino acid sequence: CASWPRTLNEAFF.